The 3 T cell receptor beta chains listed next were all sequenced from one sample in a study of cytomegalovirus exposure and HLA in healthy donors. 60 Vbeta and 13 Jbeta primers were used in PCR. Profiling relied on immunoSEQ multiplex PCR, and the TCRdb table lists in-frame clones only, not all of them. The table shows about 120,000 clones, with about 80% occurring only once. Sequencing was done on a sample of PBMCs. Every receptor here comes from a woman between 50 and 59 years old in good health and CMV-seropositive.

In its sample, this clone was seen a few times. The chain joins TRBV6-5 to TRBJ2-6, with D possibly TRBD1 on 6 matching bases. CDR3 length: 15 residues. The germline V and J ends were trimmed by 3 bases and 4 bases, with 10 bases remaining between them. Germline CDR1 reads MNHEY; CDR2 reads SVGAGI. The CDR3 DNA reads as TGTGCCAGCAGTTATTCCGGGACAGGGGCCAACGTCCTGACTTTC. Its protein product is CASSYSGTGANVLTF.

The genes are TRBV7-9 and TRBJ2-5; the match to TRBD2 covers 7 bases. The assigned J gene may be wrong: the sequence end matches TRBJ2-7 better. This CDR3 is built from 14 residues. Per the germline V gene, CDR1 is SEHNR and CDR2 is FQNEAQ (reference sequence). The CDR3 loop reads CASSSEGGAYEQYF. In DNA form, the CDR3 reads TGTGCCAGCAGTTCCGAGGGAGGGGCCTACGAGCAGTACTTC.

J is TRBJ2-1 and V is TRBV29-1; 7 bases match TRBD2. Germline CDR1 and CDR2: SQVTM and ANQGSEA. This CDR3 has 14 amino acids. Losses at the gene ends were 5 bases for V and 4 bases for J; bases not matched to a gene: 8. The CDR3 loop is CSVSVTSRYNEQFF. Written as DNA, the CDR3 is TGCAGCGTTTCCGTGACTAGCAGATACAATGAGCAGTTCTTC.